Listed below are T cell receptor beta chains from one sample, sequenced in a study of T cell repertoires in cytomegalovirus infection. Their target antigens are unknown. MiXCR, applied by TCRdb to the reads, yields one record per CDR3 protein. The table lists about 470,000 distinct CDR3 sequences, under 45% of them singletons, with about 41% in the top ten. The specimen comprised cultured PBMCs, sampled from culture after CMV antigen stimulation. The receptors come from a human donor in good health (CMV status not recorded). Some clones in this sample may be carry-over from other donors' samples. The conserved cysteine and the conserved F or W are not part of the CDR3 here.

CDR3 length | V gene | CDR3 protein
12 | TRBV7-2 | ASKNRGLGNTIY
13 | TRBV19 | ASSQGLTAGDTQY
15 | TRBV4-2 | ASSQIDSRASNQPQH
12 | TRBV4-3 | ASSQGYLDETQY
12 | TRBV28 | ASSFYRRNYGYT
12 | TRBV6-1 | ASSHRVENTEAF
10 | TRBV6-1 | ASKSPGFEQY
13 | TRBV7-6 | ASSLGASGSYEQY
10 | TRBV7-6 | ASSADGNIQY
11 | TRBV14 | ASSQGQNNEQF
14 | TRBV7-9 | ASSPPSGQPYNEQF
13 | TRBV6-5 | ASSYALAGVGEQY
13 | TRBV7-2 | ASSSPMGNGNTIY
13 | TRBV7-2 | ASSLGGGGAYEQF
13 | TRBV11-2 | ASSSPRQFTGELF
14 | TRBV7-9 | ASSLGGGSEEETQY
14 | TRBV7-2 | ASSRGQGALNTEAF
9 | TRBV2 | ASSEAWEAF
21 | TRBV7-2 | ASSLVPSFLGSGGPSSYNEQF
12 | TRBV20-1 | SATSPRRNNEQF
10 | TRBV7-6 | ASSSLPNEQF
14 | TRBV7-2 | ASSVDRLSLGAEAF
12 | TRBV7-2 | ASSFRREGLGQF
14 | TRBV7-2 | ASSPDSGRAMETQY
11 | TRBV4-1 | ASSPGAPYGYT
12 | TRBV6-8 | ASSSGQGGNTIY
11 | TRBV7-2 | ASSLPGKETQY
13 | TRBV10-3 | AISESGLEQETQY
12 | TRBV6-1 | ATLLSLGYNEQF
12 | TRBV11-2 | ASSPTAGSDEQY
16 | TRBV7-2 | ASSFRVVVGTSSYEQY
13 | TRBV7-2 | ASSPQAHSNQPQH
13 | TRBV6-5 | ASSSTFGGRDIQY
12 | TRBV7-2 | ASSTSAGPMEQF
12 | TRBV6-5 | ASRVTTSTDTQY